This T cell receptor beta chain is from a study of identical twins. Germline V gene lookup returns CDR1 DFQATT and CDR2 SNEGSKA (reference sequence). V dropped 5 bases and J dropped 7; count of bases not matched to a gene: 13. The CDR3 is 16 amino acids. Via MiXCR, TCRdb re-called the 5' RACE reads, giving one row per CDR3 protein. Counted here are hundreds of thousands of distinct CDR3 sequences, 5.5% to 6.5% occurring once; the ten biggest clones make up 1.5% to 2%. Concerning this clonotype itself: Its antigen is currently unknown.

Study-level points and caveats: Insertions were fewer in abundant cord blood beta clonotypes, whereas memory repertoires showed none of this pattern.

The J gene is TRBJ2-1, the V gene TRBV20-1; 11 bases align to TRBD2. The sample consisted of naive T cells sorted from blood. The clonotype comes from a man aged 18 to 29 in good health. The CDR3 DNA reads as TGCAGTGCTCCCATAGCGGGAGGGCGGAGATTGAATGAGCAGTTCTTC. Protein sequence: CSAPIAGGRRLNEQFF.